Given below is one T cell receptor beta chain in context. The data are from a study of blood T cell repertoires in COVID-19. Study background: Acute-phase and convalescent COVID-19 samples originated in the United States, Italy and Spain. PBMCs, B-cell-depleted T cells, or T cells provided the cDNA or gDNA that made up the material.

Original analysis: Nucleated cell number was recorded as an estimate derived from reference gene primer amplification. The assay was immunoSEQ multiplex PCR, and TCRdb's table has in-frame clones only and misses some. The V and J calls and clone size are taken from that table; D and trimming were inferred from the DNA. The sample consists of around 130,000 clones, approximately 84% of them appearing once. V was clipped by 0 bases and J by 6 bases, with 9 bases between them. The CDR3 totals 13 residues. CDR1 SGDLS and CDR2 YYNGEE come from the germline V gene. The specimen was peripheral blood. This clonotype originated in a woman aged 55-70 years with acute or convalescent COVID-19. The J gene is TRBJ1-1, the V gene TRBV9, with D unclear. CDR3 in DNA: TGTGCCAGCAGCGTAGAGGGAGGAGCTGAAGCTTTCTTT. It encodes CASSVEGGAEAFF.